This entry concerns a single T cell receptor (beta chain). What it recognizes is unknown. The data were obtained in a study of molecular identifiers for immune sequencing clone quantification. Study conclusions and caveats: More than 97% of effector molecules, versus under 1% of naive-cell molecules, belonged to clones above 20 RNA copies.

TCRdb itself ran the PCR reads through MiXCR, one entry per CDR3 protein. The repertoire holds about half a million distinct CDR3 sequences, with roughly a fifth as singletons. Trimming cost V 4 bases and J 2 bases, with 17 bases left between them. CDR1 and CDR2 from the germline V gene are SEHNR and FQNEAQ (reference sequence). The CDR3 runs to 16 residues. The receptor comes from a human donor in good health. Some libraries in this study had Jurkat cell RNA spiked in. The chain recombines TRBV7-9 with TRBJ2-5; no clear D. The sample consisted of naive CD8+ T cells from blood, with Jurkat cell RNA spiked in. Subset in this sample: FACS-sorted CD8+CD4-CCR7+CD45RA+ naive T cells. The CDR3 reads CASSSNMGHAQETQYF. The CDR3 bases are TGTGCCAGCAGCTCAAATATGGGTCACGCACAAGAGACCCAGTACTTC.